The 8 T cell receptor beta chains presented below share a single source sample, sequenced in a study of cytomegalovirus exposure and HLA in healthy donors. Amplification used 60 Vbeta primers and 13 Jbeta primers. The assay was immunoSEQ multiplex PCR, and TCRdb's table has in-frame clones only and misses some. Here the sample spans 150,000 or so clones, around 77% being singletons. Sequences were obtained from PBMCs. The receptors derive from a woman in her thirties or forties in good health and CMV-seronegative.

The V and J genes are TRBV6-1 and TRBJ2-5, with TRBD1 matching over 9 bases. Germline CDR1 reads MNHNS; CDR2 reads SASEGT. V lost 5 bases, J lost 3 bases, and 4 bases stayed unmatched. The CDR3 is made up of 14 amino acids. The CDR3 DNA reads TGTGCCAGCAGTCGACAGGGGGGTAAAGAGACCCAGTACTTC. Amino acid sequence: CASSRQGGKETQYF.

J is TRBJ1-4 and V is TRBV5-1; D possibly corresponds to TRBD1 (5 bases). The CDR3 runs 14 residues. Germline assignment: CDR1 SGHRS and CDR2 YFSETQ. The germline V and J ends were trimmed by 2 bases and 5 bases, with 10 bases remaining between them. The CDR3 region is CASSFQTDNEKLFF. In nucleotides, the CDR3 is TGCGCCAGCAGCTTTCAGACAGACAATGAAAAACTGTTTTTT.

The chain employs TRBV30 and TRBJ2-1; D might be TRBD1 (6 bases). This CDR3 comprises 16 residues. CDR1 GTSNPN and CDR2 SVGIG come from the germline V gene (reference sequence). Trimming took off 3 bases at V and 0 bases at J, with 15 bases between the two ends. The CDR3 loop reads CAWSRNRVSSYNEQFF. CDR3 DNA: TGTGCCTGGAGCAGGAACAGGGTAAGCTCCTACAATGAGCAGTTCTTC.

This rearrangement joins TRBV5-4 to TRBJ2-1; the match to TRBD2 covers 12 bases. V lost 7 bases to trimming and J lost 7 bases; unmatched junction nucleotides: 21. CDR3 length equals 19 residues. Germline-derived CDR1 and CDR2 are SGHNT and YYREEE (reference sequence). CDR3 coding DNA: TGTGCCAGCTCTCGGGGGGCTAGCGGGAGGGGGAAACTTGGAAATGAGCAGTTCTTC. Residues: CASSRGASGRGKLGNEQFF.

The chain employs TRBV5-4 and TRBJ1-2, with 7 bases fitting TRBD1. This CDR3 is 13 amino acids long. Germline-derived CDR1 and CDR2 are SGHNT and YYREEE (reference sequence). Trimming at V came to 1 base and at J to 6 bases, leaving 3 bases not matched to a gene. CDR3 DNA: TGTGCCAGCAGCTTGTCGCAGGGGGATGGCTACACCTTC. Encoded protein: CASSLSQGDGYTF.

V and J are TRBV6-1 and TRBJ2-7; D gene uncertain. The CDR3 length is 13 residues. The V gene's germline CDR1 is MNHNS and CDR2 SASEGT. With 7 bases removed from V and 0 bases from J, the gap between germline ends came to 10 bases. Written as DNA, the CDR3 is TGTGCCAGCAAAGTGGCACCCTCCTACGAGCAGTACTTC. Amino acids: CASKVAPSYEQYF.

The chain couples TRBV4-1 to TRBJ2-1; TRBD2 aligns across 7 bases. Germline-derived CDR1 and CDR2 are MGHRA and YSYEKL. This CDR3 spans 17 amino acids. Unmatched junction bases numbered 9, after V lost 0 bases and J lost 4 bases. The CDR3 sequence is CASSQEGPSGGYNEQFF. CDR3 DNA sequence: TGCGCCAGCAGCCAAGAGGGACCCTCGGGGGGATACAATGAGCAGTTCTTC.

The J gene is TRBJ1-1, the V gene TRBV11-2, with TRBD1 matching 10 bases. V dropped 1 base and J dropped 3; count of bases not matched to a gene: 5. The CDR3 sequence is 16 residues long. Germline assignment: CDR1 SGHAT and CDR2 FQNNGV. The DNA for the CDR3 is TGTGCCAGCAGCTTAGCCGGGACAGGGGTTTACACTGAAGCTTTCTTT. This encodes CASSLAGTGVYTEAFF.